The rows below give T cell receptor beta chains drawn from one sample of a study of read filtering for tumor transcriptome and immune sequencing. One entry per CDR3 protein, called by TCRdb with MiXCR from the reads. The table includes roughly 130,000 distinct CDR3 sequences, approximately 13% detected once. What was sequenced was a population of CD138-negative cells sorted from bone marrow. The source of these receptors is a donor aged 40 or over with multiple myeloma. Each CDR3 is given with its conserved first and last residue. The D gene is left open where the match is weak. Only part of the rows carry a size: once, few, many, or a class if the clone is expanded.

many	14	TRBV20-1	TRBD2	TRBJ2-3	CSAQTSGGTDTQYF	TGCAGTGCTCAGACTAGCGGGGGCACAGATACGCAGTATTTT
NA	16	TRBV5-1	TRBD2	TRBJ2-3	CASSTQREVTADTQYF	TGCGCCAGCAGCACCCAGCGGGAGGTCACCGCGGATACGCAGTATTTT
many	14	TRBV2	NA	TRBJ2-5	CASSERQVQETQYF	TGTGCCAGCAGTGAGCGACAGGTCCAAGAGACCCAGTACTTC
many	17	TRBV7-8	NA	TRBJ1-5	CASSLPSQPHSNQPQHF	TGTGCCAGCAGCTTACCATCGCAGCCCCATAGCAATCAGCCCCAGCATTTT
few	12	TRBV29-1	NA	TRBJ2-7	CSVEGGSGEQYF	TGCAGCGTTGAAGGGGGGAGTGGGGAGCAGTACTTC
NA	18	TRBV5-6	TRBD1	TRBJ1-3	CASSLPGQQGDSGNTIYF	TGTGCCAGCAGCTTGCCGGGTCAGCAGGGGGACTCTGGAAACACCATATATTTT
many	16	TRBV20-1	NA	TRBJ2-3	CSASGIRKSATDTQYF	TGCAGTGCTAGCGGGATTAGAAAGTCAGCCACAGATACGCAGTATTTT
NA	18	TRBV24-1	NA	TRBJ2-3	CATSDPTGPGGGADTQYF	TGTGCCACCAGTGATCCAACTGGACCTGGAGGGGGGGCAGATACGCAGTATTTT
many	16	TRBV5-1	NA	TRBJ2-1	CASSDPTRSVNNEQFF	TGCGCCAGCAGCGACCCGACTAGGAGCGTCAACAATGAGCAGTTCTTC
few	14	TRBV10-3	TRBD2	TRBJ2-7	CAISDPGLAYEQYF	TGTGCCATCAGTGACCCTGGACTAGCTTACGAGCAGTACTTC
many	13	TRBV4-1	NA	TRBJ1-4	CASRVGGNEKLFF	TGCGCCAGCAGGGTCGGGGGTAATGAAAAACTGTTTTTT
NA	16	TRBV19	NA	TRBJ2-1	CASSMPGPAVYNEQFF	TGTGCCAGTAGTATGCCTGGACCAGCGGTATACAATGAGCAGTTCTTC
medium-sized	17	TRBV4-1	TRBD2	TRBJ2-1	CASSQGSGAGTYNEQFF	TGCGCCAGCAGCCAAGGATCGGGAGCGGGGACCTACAATGAGCAGTTCTTC
many	13	TRBV29-1	NA	TRBJ1-1	CSVADGTFTEAFF	TGCAGCGTTGCCGACGGAACATTCACTGAAGCTTTCTTT
NA	15	TRBV5-1	NA	TRBJ1-1	CASSLDPRGGTEAFF	TGCGCCAGCAGCTTGGACCCCCGGGGTGGCACTGAAGCTTTCTTT
many	14	TRBV6-2/TRBV6-3	NA	TRBJ2-7	CASSYDTATYEQYF	TGTGCCAGCAGTTACGATACAGCTACCTACGAGCAGTACTTC
many	13	TRBV6-1	NA	TRBJ1-5	CASSVGQLQPQHF	TGTGCCAGCAGTGTAGGACAGTTACAGCCCCAGCATTTT
NA	18	TRBV11-2	TRBD2	TRBJ2-3	CASSLDPPGLAGADTQYF	TGTGCCAGCAGCTTAGACCCCCCGGGGCTAGCGGGAGCGGATACGCAGTATTTT
many	16	TRBV7-8	TRBD2	TRBJ2-5	CASSPAGTSGQETQYF	TGTGCCAGCAGCCCTGCCGGGACTAGCGGACAAGAGACCCAGTACTTC
NA	15	TRBV3-1	TRBD1	TRBJ1-5	CASSRGGQENQPQHF	TGTGCCAGCAGCCGAGGGGGACAGGAAAATCAGCCCCAGCATTTT
many	13	TRBV13	NA	TRBJ1-1	CASRKQRGTEAFF	TGTGCCAGCAGAAAACAAAGGGGCACTGAAGCTTTCTTT
many	16	TRBV7-9	TRBD1	TRBJ1-1	CASSYAAGTVNTEAFF	TGTGCCAGCAGCTATGCCGCCGGGACAGTGAACACTGAAGCTTTCTTT
NA	14	TRBV7-2	NA	TRBJ2-2	CASSWGSGTGELFF	TGTGCCAGCAGCTGGGGGTCTGGGACCGGGGAGCTGTTTTTT
few	16	TRBV19	TRBD1	TRBJ2-6	CASSISGTDGANVLTF	TGTGCCAGTAGTATTTCCGGGACAGATGGGGCCAACGTCCTGACTTTC
many	15	TRBV5-5	NA	TRBJ2-7	CASSLGQAPSYEQYF	TGTGCCAGCAGCTTGGGACAGGCGCCCTCCTACGAGCAGTACTTC
many	16	TRBV18	TRBD2	TRBJ2-5	CASSPSTLAGAETQYF	TGTGCCAGCTCACCATCAACGCTAGCGGGAGCGGAGACCCAGTACTTC
many	12	TRBV27	NA	TRBJ1-2	CASRGAGYGYTF	TGTGCCAGCAGGGGCGCCGGCTATGGCTACACCTTC
many	18	TRBV30	NA	TRBJ2-1	CAWSVIRRGLNFSGEQFF	TGTGCCTGGAGTGTGATCAGGCGGGGACTCAACTTTTCGGGTGAGCAGTTCTTC
NA	16	TRBV27	NA	TRBJ1-1	CASSLFPGSSNTEAFF	TGTGCCAGCAGTTTATTCCCAGGATCGTCGAACACTGAAGCTTTCTTT
many	14	TRBV7-9	NA	TRBJ2-4	CASSLDLAKNIQYF	TGTGCCAGCAGCTTAGACCTAGCCAAAAACATTCAGTACTTC
few	16	TRBV5-6	NA	TRBJ2-3	CASSGSRTSFTDTQYF	TGTGCCAGCAGCGGGTCTCGGACCTCTTTCACAGATACGCAGTATTTT
NA	15	TRBV19	NA	TRBJ1-5	CASSNYGFGNQPQHF	TGTGCCAGTAGTAACTACGGATTTGGCAATCAGCCCCAGCATTTT
few	16	TRBV4-2	NA	TRBJ2-3	CASSQTAGRDGDTQYF	TGTGCCAGCAGCCAGACAGCGGGCAGGGACGGGGATACGCAGTATTTT
few	13	TRBV10-3	NA	TRBJ1-5	CAISESKHQPQHF	TGTGCCATCAGTGAGTCGAAACATCAGCCCCAGCATTTT
many	16	TRBV21-1	NA	TRBJ1-1	CASSMWTGRMNTEAFF	TGTGCCAGCAGCATGTGGACAGGGAGGATGAACACTGAAGCTTTCTTT
NA	14	TRBV5-5	NA	TRBJ1-4	CASSLEGPDEKLFF	TGTGCCAGCAGCTTGGAAGGGCCTGATGAAAAACTGTTTTTT
many	15	TRBV5-1	NA	TRBJ2-2	CASGATGFDTGELFF	TGCGCCAGCGGAGCAACAGGGTTCGACACCGGGGAGCTGTTTTTT
many	13	TRBV10-3	NA	TRBJ2-3	CAIRDSNTDTQYF	TGTGCCATCAGAGACAGCAACACAGATACGCAGTATTTT
NA	17	TRBV5-1	TRBD2	TRBJ2-3	CASSLRLAGGSTDTQYF	TGCGCCAGCAGCCTACGACTAGCGGGGGGGAGCACAGATACGCAGTATTTT
many	15	TRBV5-1	TRBD1	TRBJ1-1	CASSLGGQGATEAFF	TGCGCCAGCAGCTTGGGAGGACAGGGGGCCACTGAAGCTTTCTTT
many	15	TRBV20-1	TRBD2	TRBJ2-1	CSAGLAGGRYNEQFF	TGCAGTGCGGGACTAGCGGGAGGGCGATACAATGAGCAGTTCTTC